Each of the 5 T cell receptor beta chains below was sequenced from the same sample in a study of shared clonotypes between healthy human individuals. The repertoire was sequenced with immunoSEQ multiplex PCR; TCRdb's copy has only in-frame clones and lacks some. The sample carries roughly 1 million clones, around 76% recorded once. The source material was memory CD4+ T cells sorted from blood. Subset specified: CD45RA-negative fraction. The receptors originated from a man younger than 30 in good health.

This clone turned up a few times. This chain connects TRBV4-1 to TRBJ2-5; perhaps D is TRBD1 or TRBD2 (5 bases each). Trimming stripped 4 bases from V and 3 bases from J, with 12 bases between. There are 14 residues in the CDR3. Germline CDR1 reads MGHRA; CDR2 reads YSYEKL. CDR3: CASSRRVGEETQYF. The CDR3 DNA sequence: TGCGCCAGCAGCCGCAGGGTGGGGGAAGAGACCCAGTACTTC.

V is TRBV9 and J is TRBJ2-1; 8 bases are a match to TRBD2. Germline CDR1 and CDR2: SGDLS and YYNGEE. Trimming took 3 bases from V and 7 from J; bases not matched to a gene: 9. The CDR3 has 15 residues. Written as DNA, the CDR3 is TGTGCCAGCAGCGAGAGCGGGGGAGCCCTTAATGAGCAGTTCTTC. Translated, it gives CASSESGGALNEQFF.

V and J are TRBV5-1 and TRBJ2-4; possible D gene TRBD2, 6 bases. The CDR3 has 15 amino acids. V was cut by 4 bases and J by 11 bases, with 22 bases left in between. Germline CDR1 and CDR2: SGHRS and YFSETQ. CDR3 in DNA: TGCGCCAGCAGCATGGGGGGAATGGCCCTGGGCGTTCAGTACTTC. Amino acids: CASSMGGMALGVQYF.

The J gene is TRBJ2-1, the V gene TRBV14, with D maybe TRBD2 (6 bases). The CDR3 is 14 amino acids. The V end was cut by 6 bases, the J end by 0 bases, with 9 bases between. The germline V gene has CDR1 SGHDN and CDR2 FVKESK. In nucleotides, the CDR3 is TGTGCCAGCAGACTCGGGAGCTCCTACAATGAGCAGTTCTTC. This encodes CASRLGSSYNEQFF.

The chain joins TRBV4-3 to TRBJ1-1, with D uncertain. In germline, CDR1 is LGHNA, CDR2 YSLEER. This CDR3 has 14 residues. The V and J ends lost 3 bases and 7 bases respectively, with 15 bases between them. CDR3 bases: TGCGCCAGCAGCCAGCGAGAGCTTGAAAGTGAAGCTTTCTTT. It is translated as CASSQRELESEAFF.